The clone carrying this T cell receptor (beta chain) was seen many times. One junction end disagrees with the germline gene, perhaps due to a read error. A second PCR, run for roughly 7 to 11 cycles, used a sample-barcoded 5' primer plus a J-beta primer mix. TCRdb itself ran the 5' RACE reads through MiXCR, one entry per CDR3 protein. The sample holds 1.2 million to 1.5 million distinct CDR3 sequences, about 40% seen once. From germline, CDR1 is SGHRS and CDR2 YFSETQ. The CDR3 is 13 residues long. These data belong to a study of blood T cells in healthy people across ages. The chain has TRBV5-1 and TRBJ2-7; D possibly corresponds to TRBD1 (5 bases). Sequencing was done on a sample of blood. This TCR came from a woman aged 18-29 years in good health. This CDR3 is CASSPDSPYEQYF. In DNA, the CDR3 is TGTGCCAGCAGCCCAGACAGCCCCTACGAGCAGTACTTC.